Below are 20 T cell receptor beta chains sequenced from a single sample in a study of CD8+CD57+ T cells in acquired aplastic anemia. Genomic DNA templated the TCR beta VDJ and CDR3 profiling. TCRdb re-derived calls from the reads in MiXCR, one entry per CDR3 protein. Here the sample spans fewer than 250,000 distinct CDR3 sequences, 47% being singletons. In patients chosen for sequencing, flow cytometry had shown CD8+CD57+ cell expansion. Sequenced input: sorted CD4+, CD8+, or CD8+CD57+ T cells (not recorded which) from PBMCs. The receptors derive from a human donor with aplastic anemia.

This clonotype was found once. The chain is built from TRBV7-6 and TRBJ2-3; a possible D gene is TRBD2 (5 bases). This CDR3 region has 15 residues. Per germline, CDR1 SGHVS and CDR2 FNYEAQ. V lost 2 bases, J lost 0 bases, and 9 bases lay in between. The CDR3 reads CASSLLRGSTDTQYF. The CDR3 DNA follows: TGTGCCAGCAGCTTATTGCGCGGGAGCACAGATACGCAGTATTTT. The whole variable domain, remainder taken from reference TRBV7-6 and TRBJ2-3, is GAGVSQSPRYKVTKRGQDVALRCDPISGHVSLYWYRQALGQGPEFLTYFNYEAQQDKSGLPNDRFSAERPEGSISTLTIQRTEQRDSAMYRCASSLLRGSTDTQYFGPGTRLTVL.

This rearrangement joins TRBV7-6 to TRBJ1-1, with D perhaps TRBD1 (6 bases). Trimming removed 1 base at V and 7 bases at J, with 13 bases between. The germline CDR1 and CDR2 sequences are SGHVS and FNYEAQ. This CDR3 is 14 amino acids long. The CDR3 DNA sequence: TGTGCCAGCAGCTTAGGGGGGTTACAGGGTGAAGCTTTCTTT. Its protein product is CASSLGGLQGEAFF.

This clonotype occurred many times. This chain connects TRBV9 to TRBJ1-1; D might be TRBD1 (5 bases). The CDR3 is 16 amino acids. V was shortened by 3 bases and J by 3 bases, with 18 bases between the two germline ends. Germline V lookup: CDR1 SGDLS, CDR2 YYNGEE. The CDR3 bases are TGTGCCAGCAGCGAGCACGGAACCAGGGCGGACACTGAAGCTTTCTTT. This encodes CASSEHGTRADTEAFF.

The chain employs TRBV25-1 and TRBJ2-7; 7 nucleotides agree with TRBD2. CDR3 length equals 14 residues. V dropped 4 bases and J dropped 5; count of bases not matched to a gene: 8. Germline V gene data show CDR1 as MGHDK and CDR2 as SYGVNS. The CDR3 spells CASSGGGGDHEQYF. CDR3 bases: TGTGCCAGCAGTGGGGGGGGAGGGGACCACGAGCAGTACTTC.

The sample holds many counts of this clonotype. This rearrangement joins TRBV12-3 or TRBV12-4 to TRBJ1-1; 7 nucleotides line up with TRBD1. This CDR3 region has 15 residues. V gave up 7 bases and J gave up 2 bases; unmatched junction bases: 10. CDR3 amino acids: CASILDRAPNTEAFF. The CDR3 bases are TGTGCCAGCATCCTCGACAGGGCCCCAAACACTGAAGCTTTCTTT.

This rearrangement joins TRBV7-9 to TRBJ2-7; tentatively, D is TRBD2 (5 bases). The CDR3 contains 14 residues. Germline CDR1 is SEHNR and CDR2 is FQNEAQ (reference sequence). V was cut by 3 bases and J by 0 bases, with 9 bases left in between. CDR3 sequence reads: CASSLDWISYEQYF. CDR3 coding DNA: TGTGCCAGCAGCTTGGACTGGATCTCCTACGAGCAGTACTTC.

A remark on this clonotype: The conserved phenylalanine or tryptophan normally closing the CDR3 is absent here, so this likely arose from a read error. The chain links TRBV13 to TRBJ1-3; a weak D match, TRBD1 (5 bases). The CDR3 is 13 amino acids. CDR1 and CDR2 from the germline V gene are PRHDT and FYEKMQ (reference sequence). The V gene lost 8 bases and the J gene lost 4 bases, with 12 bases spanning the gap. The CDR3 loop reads CASGGGPGNTIYL. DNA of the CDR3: TGTGCCAGCGGGGGAGGACCGGGAAACACCATATATCTT.

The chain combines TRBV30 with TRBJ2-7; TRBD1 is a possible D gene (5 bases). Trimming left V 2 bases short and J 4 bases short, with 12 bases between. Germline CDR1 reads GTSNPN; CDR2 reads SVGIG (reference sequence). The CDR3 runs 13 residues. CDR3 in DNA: TGTGCCTGGAGTTCTGGTCAGGGATACGAGCAGTACTTC. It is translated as CAWSSGQGYEQYF.

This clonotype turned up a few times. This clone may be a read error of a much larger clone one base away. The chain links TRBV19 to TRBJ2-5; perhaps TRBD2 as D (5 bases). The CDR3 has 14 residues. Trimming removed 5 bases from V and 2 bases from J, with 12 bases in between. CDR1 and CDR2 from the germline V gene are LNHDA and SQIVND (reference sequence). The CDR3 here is CASSSIGEQETQYF. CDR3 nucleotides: TGTGCCAGTAGTTCAATCGGGGAGCAAGAGACCCAGTACTTC.

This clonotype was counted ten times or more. The DNA for the CDR3 is TGTGCCATCCAAAGATCGAGAACTGGAAACACCATATATTTT. Protein sequence: CAIQRSRTGNTIYF. The rearrangement links TRBV2 to TRBJ1-3; the D is unclear. The CDR3 runs to 14 residues. V dropped 10 bases and J dropped 2 bases, with 15 bases sitting between them. Germline V lookup: CDR1 SNHLY, CDR2 FYNNEI.

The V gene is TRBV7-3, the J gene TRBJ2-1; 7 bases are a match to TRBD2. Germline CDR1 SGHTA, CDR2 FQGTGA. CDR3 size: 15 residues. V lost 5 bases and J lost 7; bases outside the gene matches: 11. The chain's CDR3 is CASSQAGQTKNEQFF. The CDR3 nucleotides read TGTGCCAGCAGCCAAGCGGGGCAAACGAAAAATGAGCAGTTCTTC.

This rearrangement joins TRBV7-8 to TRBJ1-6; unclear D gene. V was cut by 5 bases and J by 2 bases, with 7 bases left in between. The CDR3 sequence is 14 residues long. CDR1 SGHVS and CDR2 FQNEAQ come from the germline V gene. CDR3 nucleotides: TGTGCCAGCAGCGGACCCCCCTATAATTCACCCCTCCACTTT. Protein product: CASSGPPYNSPLHF.

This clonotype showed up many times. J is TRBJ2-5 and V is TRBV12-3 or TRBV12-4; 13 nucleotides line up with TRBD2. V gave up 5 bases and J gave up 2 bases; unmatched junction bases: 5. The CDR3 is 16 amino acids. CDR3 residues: CASSRTSGGYQETQYF. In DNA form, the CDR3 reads TGTGCCAGCAGTCGGACTAGCGGGGGATATCAAGAGACCCAGTACTTC.

The CDR3 DNA reads as TGTGCCAGCAGTCGAAGGGCGGGGACCATGCCCCAGCATTTT. Amino acid sequence: CASSRRAGTMPQHF. This chain connects TRBV2 to TRBJ1-5; D is possibly TRBD1 (5 bases). Trimming shortened V by 5 bases and J by 9 bases, and 17 bases separated the two germline ends. Germline V gene lookup returns CDR1 SNHLY and CDR2 FYNNEI. The length of the CDR3 is 14 residues.

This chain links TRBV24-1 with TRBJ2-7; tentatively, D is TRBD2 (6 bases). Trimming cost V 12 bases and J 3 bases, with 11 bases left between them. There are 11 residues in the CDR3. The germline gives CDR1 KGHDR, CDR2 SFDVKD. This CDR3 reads CAWRGRYEQYF. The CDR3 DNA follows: TGTGCCTGGAGGGGCCGCTACGAGCAGTACTTC.

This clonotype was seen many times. The CDR3 reads CASSLRTTNQPQHF. CDR3 in DNA: TGTGCCAGCAGCTTAAGGACAACCAATCAGCCCCAGCATTTT. The chain has TRBV7-2 and TRBJ1-5; TRBD1 might be the D (5 bases). Trimming left V 2 bases short and J 3 bases short, with 8 bases between. CDR3 length: 14 amino acids. Germline CDR1 reads SGHTA; CDR2 reads FQGNSA.

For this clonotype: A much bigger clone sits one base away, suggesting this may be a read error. CDR3 in amino acids: CASKPIAGGPDTQHF. For the CDR3, the DNA is TGTGCCAGCAAACCGATAGCGGGGGGGCCAGATACGCAGCATTTT. The chain is built from TRBV12-3 or TRBV12-4 and TRBJ2-3; possibly TRBD1 for D (6 bases). The J call may not be correct, given that the DNA end is closer to TRBJ1-5. The CDR3 is 15 amino acids.

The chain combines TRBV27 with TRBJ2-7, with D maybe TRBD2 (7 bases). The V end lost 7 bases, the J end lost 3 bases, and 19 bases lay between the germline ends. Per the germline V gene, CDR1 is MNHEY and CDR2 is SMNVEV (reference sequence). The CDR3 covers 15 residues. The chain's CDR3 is CASIRVRGGHYEQYF. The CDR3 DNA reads TGTGCCAGCATAAGGGTACGCGGGGGCCACTACGAGCAGTACTTC.

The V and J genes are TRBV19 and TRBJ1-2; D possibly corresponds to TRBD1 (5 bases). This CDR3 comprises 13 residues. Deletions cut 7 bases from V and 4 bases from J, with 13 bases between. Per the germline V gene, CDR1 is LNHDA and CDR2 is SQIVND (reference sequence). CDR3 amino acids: CASMQGGSYGYTF. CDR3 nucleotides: TGTGCCAGTATGCAGGGAGGATCCTATGGCTACACCTTC.

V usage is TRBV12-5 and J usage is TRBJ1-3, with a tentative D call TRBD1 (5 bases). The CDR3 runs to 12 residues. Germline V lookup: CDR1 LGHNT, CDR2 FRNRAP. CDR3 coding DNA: TGTGCCAGCAGGCGACAGGGAAACACCATATATTTT. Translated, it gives CASRRQGNTIYF.